This TCR beta chain was obtained from a study of blood T cell repertoires in COVID-19. Study details: COVID-19 samples from acute and convalescent phases originated in the United States, Italy and Spain. The cDNA or gDNA used as material had been derived from T cells, B-cell-depleted T cells, or PBMCs.

In Seattle, patients joined the study during active infection and were tracked longitudinally. Authors' methods: Estimation of nucleated cell counts was performed using reference gene primer amplification. Assay: immunoSEQ multiplex PCR; the TCRdb copy retains only in-frame clones and omits some. For V, J and clone size, that table is used; D and trimming come from the DNA. Of some 400,000 clones detected, around 87% appear once; the ten largest clones hold 10%. The CDR3 is 16 residues long. Per germline, CDR1 ENHRY and CDR2 SYGVKD. After removal of 2 bases from V and 5 bases from J, the junction contained 8 bases not matched to a gene.

The rearrangement joins TRBV10-3 to TRBJ2-2, with TRBD1 matching over 7 bases. The source of this sequence is a woman between 25 and 40 years old with COVID-19, enrolled during active disease. Sample: peripheral blood. This CDR3 reads CAISETGEITTGELFF. CDR3 coding DNA: TGTGCCATCAGTGAGACAGGGGAAATTACTACCGGGGAGCTGTTTTTT.